This entry describes one T cell receptor (beta chain). Its matching antigen is unknown. Post-ART PBMC samples numbered at least two per donor, and pre-ART ones at least one. Every single participant having HIV got treatment inside the United States. The authors ran the immunoSEQ assay, v3.0, at survey level. This table comes from immunoSEQ multiplex PCR, and its TCRdb copy is limited to in-frame clones, with some not included. Among approximately 25,000 clones listed, 84% were seen once. The sample is drawn from a study of long-term antiretroviral therapy in people with HIV. General study results and limits: Post-ART samples showed increased diversity that remained below transplant donor control levels.

The CDR3 is made up of 16 amino acids. The sample consisted of unsorted PBMCs, taken 3 years after starting antiretroviral therapy. The chain recombines TRBV21-1 with TRBJ2-6. TRBV21-1 is a documented pseudogene. This TCR derives from a man in his fifties or sixties with HIV. The CDR3: CASSPLQQSRANVLTF. CDR3 bases: TGTGCCAGCAGTCCCCTACAACAAAGTCGGGCCAACGTCCTGACTTTC.